Following are 2 T cell receptor beta chains from one sample sequenced in a study of T cell repertoires in cytomegalovirus infection. Each CDR3 protein is one row after TCRdb ran MiXCR on the reads. The table has just under 550,000 distinct CDR3 sequences, about 25% seen once. Sequenced input: PBMCs. Receptors were obtained from a human donor in good health (CMV status not recorded). Some clones in this sample may be carry-over from other donors' samples.

The sample holds many counts of this clonotype. The rearrangement uses TRBV7-2 and TRBJ1-1, with TRBD1 as a possible D gene (5 bases). V lost 5 bases, J lost 4 bases, and 14 bases lay in between. Germline V gene sequence: CDR1 SGHTA, CDR2 FQGNSA. The CDR3 spans 14 residues. The CDR3 here is CASSPRTGGTEAFF. The CDR3 DNA reads as TGTGCCAGCAGCCCTCGAACTGGGGGCACTGAAGCTTTCTTT.

This clonotype appeared a few times. V and J are TRBV7-3 and TRBJ2-1; possible D gene TRBD2, 5 bases. The length of the CDR3 is 16 residues. Germline CDR1 SGHTA, CDR2 FQGTGA. Trimming left V 4 bases short and J 4 bases short, with 17 bases between. The CDR3: CASSSLGIGGYNEQFF. CDR3 coding DNA: TGTGCCAGCAGCTCCCTAGGGATAGGCGGGTACAATGAGCAGTTCTTC.